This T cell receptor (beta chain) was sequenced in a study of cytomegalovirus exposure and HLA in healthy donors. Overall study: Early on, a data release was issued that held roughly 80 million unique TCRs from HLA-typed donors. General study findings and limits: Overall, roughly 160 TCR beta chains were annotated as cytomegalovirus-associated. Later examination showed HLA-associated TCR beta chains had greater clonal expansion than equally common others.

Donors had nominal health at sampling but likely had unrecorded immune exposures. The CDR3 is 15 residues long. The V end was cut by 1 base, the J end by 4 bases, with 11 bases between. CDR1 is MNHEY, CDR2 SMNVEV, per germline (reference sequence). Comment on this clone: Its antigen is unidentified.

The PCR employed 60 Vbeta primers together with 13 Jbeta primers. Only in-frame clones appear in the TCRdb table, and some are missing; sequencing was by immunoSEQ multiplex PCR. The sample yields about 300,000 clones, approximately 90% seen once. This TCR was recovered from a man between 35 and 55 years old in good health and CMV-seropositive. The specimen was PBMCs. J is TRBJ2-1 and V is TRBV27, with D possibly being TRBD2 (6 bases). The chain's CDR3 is CASSLFAGIYNEQFF. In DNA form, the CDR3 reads TGTGCCAGCAGTTTATTCGCGGGGATTTACAATGAGCAGTTCTTC.